Sequencing of this TCR beta chain was carried out in a study of vaccination and CD4 T cells after COVID-19. Sequencing of cultured CD4+ T cell DNA used the Oncomine TCR Beta short-read assay. Each CDR3 protein is one row after TCRdb ran MiXCR on the PCR reads. The table lists about 13,000 distinct CDR3 sequences, nearly 80% of them singletons. Sample treatment: roughly 10-day PBMC culture with coronavirus spike peptide pools or control peptides (ViraFEST assay). First, ViraFEST expanded antigen-specific T cells with peptide pools, and next it sequenced the TCRs. The CDR3 is made up of 13 amino acids. With 0 bases removed from V and 13 bases from J, the gap between germline ends came to 16 bases. Germline V lookup: CDR1 LNHNV, CDR2 YYDKDF (reference sequence). Details on this clonotype: What it binds is unknown.

The receptor's source is a human donor who had recovered from COVID-19. The chain recombines TRBV15 with TRBJ2-7, with D maybe TRBD1 (6 bases). The sample comprised CD4+ T cells from blood, cultured in vitro. CDR3 nucleotide sequence: TGTGCCACCAGCAGAGAAGGAAGGGACATTCCCTACTTC. It codes for CATSREGRDIPYF.